Listed here are 9 T cell receptor beta chains from one sample, sequenced in a study of shared clonotypes between healthy human individuals. Sequenced by immunoSEQ multiplex PCR; TCRdb stores in-frame clones only, minus some. The sample includes about 610,000 clones, approximately 97% of them seen just once. The source material was naive CD4+ T cells sorted from blood. Subset denoted: CD45RA+ positively selected. Source of these receptors: a woman aged 30 to 39 in good health.

This chain joins TRBV2 and TRBJ2-7; no firm D call. Trimming shortened V by 1 base and J by 0 bases, and 13 bases separated the two germline ends. Germline loops: CDR1 SNHLY, CDR2 FYNNEI. The length of the CDR3 is 16 residues. CDR3 DNA: TGTGCCAGCAGTGAAGGGGATAGCCGGTCCTCCTACGAGCAGTACTTC. Translation: CASSEGDSRSSYEQYF.

This chain uses TRBV7-9 with TRBJ1-1; TRBD1 might be the D (5 bases). CDR1 is SEHNR, CDR2 FQNEAQ, per germline (reference sequence). The CDR3 spans 14 residues. The germline V and J ends were trimmed by 8 bases and 4 bases, with 17 bases remaining between them. The DNA for the CDR3 is TGTGCCAGCCTTCCTGGACATCTGGCCACTGAAGCTTTCTTT. Amino acid sequence: CASLPGHLATEAFF.

The chain combines TRBV15 with TRBJ1-4; the match to TRBD1 covers 7 bases. This CDR3 is 16 amino acids long. Germline trimming cut 3 bases from V and 0 bases from J; bases unmatched to any gene: 4. In germline, CDR1 is LNHNV, CDR2 YYDKDF (reference sequence). CDR3 coding DNA: TGTGCCACCAGCAGGGACAGGATTACAACTAATGAAAAACTGTTTTTT. Translated, it gives CATSRDRITTNEKLFF.

This chain joins TRBV5-1 and TRBJ2-3; TRBD1 matches at 8 bases. Germline V gives CDR1 SGHRS, CDR2 YFSETQ. Trimming cost V 4 bases and J 1 base; bases outside gene matches: 5. This CDR3 is built from 15 residues. CDR3 sequence (DNA): TGCGCCAGCAGCCAGCCGGGACAGGGCACAGATACGCAGTATTTT. It yields the protein CASSQPGQGTDTQYF.

The chain uses TRBV7-6 and TRBJ2-5; D call uncertain. The CDR3 consists of 13 residues. Between the trimmed V and J ends, which lost 5 bases and 0 bases, there was a span of 7 bases. From germline, CDR1 is SGHVS and CDR2 FNYEAQ. The CDR3 here is CASSISYQETQYF. The CDR3 region has the DNA TGTGCCAGCAGCATATCGTACCAAGAGACCCAGTACTTC.

This chain links TRBV15 with TRBJ2-1; D possibly corresponds to TRBD2 (6 bases). The V and J ends lost 0 bases and 9 bases respectively, with 21 bases between them. CDR1 and CDR2 from the germline V gene are LNHNV and YYDKDF (reference sequence). This CDR3 region has 17 residues. The CDR3 reads CATSRDPPAHLGGEQFF. CDR3 nucleotides: TGTGCCACCAGCAGAGACCCCCCAGCCCATCTGGGGGGTGAGCAGTTCTTC.

The chain links TRBV7-9 to TRBJ2-1, with unresolved D. CDR1 and CDR2 (germline): SEHNR, FQNEAQ (reference sequence). With 8 bases removed from V and 8 bases from J, the gap between germline ends came to 10 bases. This CDR3 region has 11 residues. The CDR3 spells CASGKGYEQFF. The DNA of the CDR3 is TGTGCCAGCGGGAAAGGCTATGAGCAGTTCTTC.

CDR3 nucleotide sequence: TGTGCCAGCGGCAGACTGGGGAGCAATCAGCCCCAGCATTTT. Its protein is CASGRLGSNQPQHF. V usage is TRBV27 and J usage is TRBJ1-5; unclear D gene. The CDR3 length is 14 residues. Germline loops: CDR1 MNHEY, CDR2 SMNVEV (reference sequence). V was cut by 8 bases and J by 1 base, with 12 bases left in between.

This rearrangement joins TRBV27 to TRBJ1-5, with D tentatively TRBD1 (5 bases). The ends were cut back, 5 bases at V and 5 bases at J, with 7 bases in the middle. The CDR3 extends over 12 amino acids. CDR1 is MNHEY, CDR2 SMNVEV, per germline (reference sequence). In DNA, the CDR3 is TGTGCCAGCAGTGACAGCCATCAGCCCCAGCATTTT. This encodes CASSDSHQPQHF.